The next 23 T cell receptor beta chains were all read from a single sample in a study of cytomegalovirus exposure and HLA in healthy donors. It was with 60 Vbeta and 13 Jbeta primers that the PCR ran. The data were produced by immunoSEQ multiplex PCR, yet TCRdb's version contains in-frame clones alone and is incomplete. Among approximately 200,000 clones, around three quarters were seen once, and the ten largest hold 1.6%. Sequenced: PBMCs. Source of these receptors: a woman younger than 35 in good health and CMV-seronegative.

Concerning this clone itself: Distinct nucleotide sequences in the sample also encode this CDR3. This sequence joins TRBV19 and TRBJ2-7; 10 positions agree with TRBD1. Per germline, CDR1 LNHDA and CDR2 SQIVND (reference sequence). Losses at the gene ends were 5 bases for V and 5 bases for J; bases not matched to a gene: 3. CDR3 length equals 13 residues. CDR3 residues: CASSPGTGDEQYF. In DNA form, the CDR3 reads TGTGCCAGTAGTCCCGGGACAGGGGACGAGCAGTACTTC.

The J gene is TRBJ1-3, the V gene TRBV5-5; no clear D gene. Germline V gene sequence: CDR1 SGHKS, CDR2 YYEKEE (reference sequence). The CDR3 is 15 amino acids. Trimming cost V 1 base and J 3 bases, with 11 bases left between them. The CDR3 here is CASSLRQALGNTIYF. CDR3 DNA: TGTGCCAGCAGCTTGAGGCAGGCCCTTGGAAACACCATATATTTT.

The chain employs TRBV6-5 and TRBJ1-2, with 7 positions matching TRBD1. The CDR3 runs to 13 residues. V lost 6 bases to trimming and J lost 3 bases; unmatched junction nucleotides: 4. The V gene's germline CDR1 is MNHEY and CDR2 SVGAGI. CDR3 residues: CASRNQGDYGYTF. The CDR3, as DNA: TGTGCCAGCAGGAATCAGGGGGACTATGGCTACACCTTC.

V and J are TRBV19 and TRBJ1-2, with 7 bases aligning to TRBD1. With V trimmed by 4 bases and J by 1 base, 3 bases remained unmatched. The CDR3 is 14 amino acids. The germline V gene has CDR1 LNHDA and CDR2 SQIVND (reference sequence). The CDR3 loop reads CASSTRDSNYGYTF. The CDR3 DNA sequence: TGTGCCAGTAGTACGAGGGACAGTAACTATGGCTACACCTTC.

V gene TRBV15 combines with J gene TRBJ2-2, with D uncertain. CDR1 is LNHNV and CDR2 is YYDKDF in the germline V gene (reference sequence). The CDR3 has 14 residues. The V end lost 4 bases, the J end lost 5 bases, and 11 bases lay between the germline ends. Here the CDR3 reads CATSIKAWTGELFF. The DNA for the CDR3 is TGTGCCACCAGCATAAAAGCCTGGACCGGGGAGCTGTTTTTT.

V gene TRBV30 combines with J gene TRBJ1-4, with 8 bases fitting TRBD1. The CDR3 length is 17 residues. The ends lost 0 bases at V and 2 bases at J; junction bases unmatched: 8. Germline loops: CDR1 GTSNPN, CDR2 SVGIG (reference sequence). As DNA, the CDR3 is TGTGCCTGGAGTGTACCTTCTACAGGGGGGACTAATGAAAAACTGTTTTTT. The encoded protein is CAWSVPSTGGTNEKLFF.

The V and J genes are TRBV25-1 and TRBJ2-5; D possibly corresponds to TRBD2 (5 bases). This CDR3 region has 15 residues. Between the trimmed V and J ends, which lost 4 bases and 2 bases, there was a span of 14 bases. In germline, CDR1 is MGHDK, CDR2 SYGVNS. The CDR3 spells CASSAFRGNQETQYF. CDR3 bases: TGTGCCAGCAGTGCGTTTCGGGGTAATCAAGAGACCCAGTACTTC.

The CDR3 DNA reads as TGCGCCAGCTCCCCTCTGGAAGCGGGAGTACACGAGCAGTACTTC. It is translated as CASSPLEAGVHEQYF. This chain links TRBV4-1 with TRBJ2-7, with TRBD2 matching 8 bases. In germline, CDR1 is MGHRA, CDR2 YSYEKL. V dropped 8 bases and J dropped 5; count of bases not matched to a gene: 14. The CDR3 consists of 15 residues.

This clone showed up just once. The chain couples TRBV4-1 to TRBJ1-2, with a tentative D call TRBD1 (5 bases). The CDR3 spans 13 residues. Germline CDR1 and CDR2: MGHRA and YSYEKL. Trimming removed 4 bases from V and 8 bases from J, with 14 bases in between. CDR3 DNA: TGCGCCAGCAGCCCCGGGGGAGGGACGGGCTACACCTTC. Residues: CASSPGGGTGYTF.

DNA for the CDR3: TGTGCCAGTTCTGGGGGACAATTGTGGCTCTACACCTTC. Protein: CASSGGQLWLYTF. The chain employs TRBV19 and TRBJ1-2, with D possibly TRBD1 on 6 matching bases. Germline lookup yields CDR1 LNHDA and CDR2 SQIVND (reference sequence). The CDR3 covers 13 residues. V was pared by 8 bases and J by 10 bases, with 20 bases between.

The chain links TRBV28 to TRBJ2-2; tentative D call: TRBD1 (6 bases). The CDR3 covers 17 residues. With 7 bases removed from V and 2 bases from J, the gap between germline ends came to 20 bases. Germline V gives CDR1 MDHEN, CDR2 SYDVKM. The CDR3 sequence: CASTTGTLLINTGELFF. In nucleotides, the CDR3 is TGTGCCAGCACCACAGGGACCTTACTTATTAACACCGGGGAGCTGTTTTTT.

The table lists this clone with a count of one. This sequence joins TRBV5-8 and TRBJ2-5, with 8 bases aligning to TRBD2. Germline V CDR1 and CDR2: SGHTS, YDEGEE. This CDR3 region has 13 residues. Trimming at V came to 6 bases and at J to 6 bases, leaving 7 bases not matched to a gene. The CDR3 here is CASTGTSQKTQYF. DNA for the CDR3: TGTGCCAGCACCGGGACTAGTCAAAAGACCCAGTACTTC.

This clone was seen only a few times. The chain combines TRBV2 with TRBJ2-5; a weak D match, TRBD2 (6 bases). The DNA matches TRBJ2-7 better at its end, which makes the J call doubtful. CDR1 and CDR2 (germline): SNHLY, FYNNEI. There are 14 residues in the CDR3. CDR3 coding DNA: TGTGCCAGCAGTGAGGAGGGGAGCTCCTACGAGCAGTACTTC. Protein: CASSEEGSSYEQYF.

V and J are TRBV6-1 and TRBJ2-2; D is unclear. Germline loops: CDR1 MNHNS, CDR2 SASEGT. The CDR3 loop spans 14 amino acids. V was cut by 3 bases and J by 8 bases, with 13 bases left in between. CDR3: CASSETPPRGELFF. CDR3 nucleotides: TGTGCCAGCAGTGAGACACCACCCAGAGGGGAGCTGTTTTTT.

The chain recombines TRBV6-5 with TRBJ2-7, with D possibly being TRBD1 (6 bases). Per germline, CDR1 MNHEY and CDR2 SVGAGI. Deletions cut 6 bases from V and 3 bases from J, with 15 bases between. CDR3 length: 14 amino acids. CDR3 sequence: CASRQQGRSYEQYF. The CDR3 DNA follows: TGTGCCAGCAGACAACAGGGTAGGAGCTACGAGCAGTACTTC.

The sample holds one count of this clone. The V call is TRBV4-2, the J call TRBJ2-1; no definite D call. Per the germline V gene, CDR1 is LGHNA and CDR2 is YNFKEQ. Trimming removed 0 bases at V and 10 bases at J, with 10 bases between. This CDR3 comprises 13 residues. The CDR3 is CASSQDYLPEQFF. The CDR3 DNA reads as TGTGCCAGCAGCCAAGATTACTTACCCGAGCAGTTCTTC.

This clone appeared once. The rearrangement joins TRBV2 to TRBJ2-5; 7 bases map to TRBD1. The closer fit of TRBJ2-7 to the DNA end suggests the J call may be wrong. The CDR3 totals 15 residues. Germline CDR1 reads SNHLY; CDR2 reads FYNNEI. CDR3 bases: TGTGCCAGCAGTGAACGGACAGGCAGAAGCTACGAGCAGTACTTC. The encoded protein is CASSERTGRSYEQYF.

The chain carries TRBV5-1 and TRBJ2-7; TRBD2 is a possible D gene (5 bases). Germline lookup yields CDR1 SGHRS and CDR2 YFSETQ. V was shortened by 4 bases and J by 5 bases, with 16 bases between the two germline ends. The CDR3 has 14 amino acids. The CDR3 DNA follows: TGCGCCAGCAGCCCGGACCGGGGTATCGACGAGCAGTACTTC. It encodes CASSPDRGIDEQYF.

The chain is built from TRBV28 and TRBJ1-2; 10 bases align to TRBD1. The CDR3 totals 15 residues. CDR1 and CDR2 (germline): MDHEN, SYDVKM. V dropped 3 bases and J dropped 6; count of bases not matched to a gene: 7. This CDR3 is CASSFPETGGNGYTF. Here the CDR3 DNA reads TGTGCCAGCAGTTTCCCGGAGACAGGGGGCAATGGCTACACCTTC.

This clone was seen a few times. This chain connects TRBV5-1 to TRBJ1-4; no definite D call. From germline, CDR1 is SGHRS and CDR2 YFSETQ. V was cut by 1 base and J by 0 bases, with 4 bases left in between. The CDR3 has 14 amino acids. CDR3 DNA: TGCGCCAGCAGCTTGTATGCAACTAATGAAAAACTGTTTTTT. As protein: CASSLYATNEKLFF.

The V and J genes are TRBV28 and TRBJ2-3; 9 positions agree with TRBD2. The CDR3 consists of 16 residues. Looked up from germline, CDR1 is MDHEN and CDR2 is SYDVKM. J was trimmed by 0 bases and V by 8 bases; bases with no gene match: 9. CDR3 sequence reads: CASASPLAGSTDTQYF. The CDR3, as DNA: TGTGCCAGCGCGTCACCTCTAGCGGGAAGCACAGATACGCAGTATTTT.

The chain links TRBV23-1 to TRBJ1-5; TRBD1 matches 9 bases. TRBV23-1 is designated an ORF whose function remains uncertain. This CDR3 region has 15 residues. With V trimmed by 7 bases and J by 7 bases, 11 bases remained unmatched. Here the CDR3 DNA reads TGCGCCAGCATTCCTGTCGGGACAGGGTTACAGCCCCAGCATTTT. Encoded protein: CASIPVGTGLQPQHF.

The chain joins TRBV5-1 to TRBJ2-7; TRBD1 matches at 9 bases. V trimming: 2 bases; J trimming: 0 bases; junction bases outside the gene matches: 21. Germline-derived CDR1 and CDR2 are SGHRS and YFSETQ. This CDR3 has 21 amino acids. CDR3 protein: CASSLYSGTGISSPSSYEQYF. In DNA form, the CDR3 reads TGCGCCAGCAGCTTATATTCCGGGACAGGGATATCTAGCCCAAGCTCCTACGAGCAGTACTTC.